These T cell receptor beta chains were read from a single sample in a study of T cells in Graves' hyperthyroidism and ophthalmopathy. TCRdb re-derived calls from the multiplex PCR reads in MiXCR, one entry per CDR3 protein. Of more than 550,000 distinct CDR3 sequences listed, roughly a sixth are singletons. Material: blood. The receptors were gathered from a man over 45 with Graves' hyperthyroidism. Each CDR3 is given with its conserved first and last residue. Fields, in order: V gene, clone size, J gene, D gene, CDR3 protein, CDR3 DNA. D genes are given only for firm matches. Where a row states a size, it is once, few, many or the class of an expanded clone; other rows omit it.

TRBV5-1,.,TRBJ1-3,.,CASSFGQSADTIYF,TGCGCCAGCAGCTTCGGACAGTCGGCGGACACCATATATTTT
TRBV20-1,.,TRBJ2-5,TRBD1,CSARNRGGETQYF,TGCAGTGCTAGAAACAGGGGTGGGGAGACCCAGTACTTC
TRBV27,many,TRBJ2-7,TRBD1,CASAGQGSYEQYF,TGTGCCAGCGCGGGACAGGGATCCTACGAGCAGTACTTC
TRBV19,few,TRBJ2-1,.,CASSITEDEQFF,TGTGCCAGTAGTATCACGGAGGATGAGCAGTTCTTC
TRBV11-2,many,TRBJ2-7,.,CASSFADYEQYF,TGTGCCAGCAGCTTCGCGGACTACGAGCAGTACTTC
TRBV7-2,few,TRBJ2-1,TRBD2,CASSSPSGPSSYNEQFF,TGTGCCAGCAGCTCGCCTAGCGGCCCGAGCTCCTACAATGAGCAGTTCTTC
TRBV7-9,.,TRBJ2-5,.,CASTIDGPQETQYF,TGTGCCAGCACCATAGACGGTCCTCAAGAGACCCAGTACTTC
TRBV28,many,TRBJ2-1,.,CASSPQVEQFF,TGTGCCAGCAGCCCACAGGTTGAGCAGTTCTTC
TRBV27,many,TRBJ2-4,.,CASSLGTKNIQYF,TGTGCCAGCAGTTTAGGTACCAAAAACATTCAGTACTTC
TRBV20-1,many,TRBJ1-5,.,CSARAGNPYSNQPQHF,TGCAGTGCTAGAGCAGGGAACCCCTATAGCAATCAGCCCCAGCATTTT
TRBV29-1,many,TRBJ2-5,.,CSVSEETQYF,TGCAGCGTCTCAGAGGAGACCCAGTACTTC
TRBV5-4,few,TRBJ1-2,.,CASSFSRTNLNYGYTF,TGTGCCAGCAGCTTTAGCCGGACAAATTTAAACTATGGCTACACCTTC
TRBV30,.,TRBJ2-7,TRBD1,CAWSVGTVYYEQCF,TGTGCCTGGAGTGTAGGGACAGTGTACTACGAGCAGTGCTTC
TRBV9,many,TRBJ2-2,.,CASSERISPNTGELFF,TGTGCCAGCAGCGAGCGGATATCCCCGAACACCGGGGAGCTGTTTTTT
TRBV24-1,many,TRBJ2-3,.,CATSDPRTAISTDTQYF,TGTGCCACCAGTGATCCGCGGACAGCCATTAGCACAGATACGCAGTATTTT
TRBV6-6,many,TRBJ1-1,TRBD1,CASSYVSGTGVRRTEAFF,TGTGCCAGCAGTTACGTCTCCGGGACAGGGGTGCGGAGGACTGAAGCTTTCTTT
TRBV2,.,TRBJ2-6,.,CARRAVADSGANVLTF,TGTGCCCGCAGGGCCGTGGCAGACTCTGGGGCCAACGTCCTGACTTTC
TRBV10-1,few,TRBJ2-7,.,CASSEFREGYEQYF,TGCGCCAGCAGCGAATTCAGAGAGGGATACGAGCAGTACTTC
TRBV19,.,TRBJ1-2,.,CASYQPPVGYTF,TGTGCCAGTTATCAACCTCCGGTTGGCTACACCTTC
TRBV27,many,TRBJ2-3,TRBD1,CASSLSGTGGTDTQYF,TGTGCCAGCAGTTTGTCAGGGACAGGGGGCACAGATACGCAGTATTTT
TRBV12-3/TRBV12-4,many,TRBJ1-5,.,CASSFLDGSNQPQHF,TGTGCCAGCAGTTTCCTCGACGGTAGCAATCAGCCCCAGCATTTT
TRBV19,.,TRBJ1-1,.,CASSIKTQNTEAFF,TGTGCCAGTAGTATTAAGACACAGAACACTGAAGCTTTCTTT
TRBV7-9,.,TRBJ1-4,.,CASRAVSAPNEKLFF,TGTGCCAGCAGGGCCGTAAGCGCACCTAATGAAAAACTGTTTTTT
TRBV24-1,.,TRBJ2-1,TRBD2,CATSDSPGLAEHSYNEQFF,TGTGCCACCAGTGATTCTCCAGGACTAGCGGAACACTCCTACAATGAGCAGTTCTTC
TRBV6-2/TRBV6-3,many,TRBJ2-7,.,CASSYKKLGASSYEQYF,TGTGCCAGCAGTTACAAAAAACTAGGGGCGAGCTCCTACGAGCAGTACTTC
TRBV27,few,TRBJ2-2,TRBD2,CASSPRTRLNTGELFF,TGTGCCAGCAGTCCTAGGACTAGATTGAACACCGGGGAGCTGTTTTTT
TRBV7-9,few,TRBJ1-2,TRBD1,CASSLEWGRGPYGYTF,TGTGCCAGCAGCTTAGAATGGGGCAGGGGGCCCTATGGCTACACCTTC
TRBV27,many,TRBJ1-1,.,CASSPLRARGTGSEAFF,TGTGCCAGCAGTCCCCTCCGGGCTCGAGGGACTGGAAGTGAAGCTTTCTTT
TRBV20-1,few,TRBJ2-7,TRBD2,CSALKTSGRSEQYF,TGCAGTGCCCTAAAGACTAGCGGGAGGTCCGAGCAGTACTTC
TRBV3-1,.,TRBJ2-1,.,CASSQDSMPTYNEQFF,TGTGCCAGCAGCCAAGACAGCATGCCGACCTACAATGAGCAGTTCTTC
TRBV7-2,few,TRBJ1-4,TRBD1,CASSPTPGDRDEKLFF,TGTGCCAGCAGCCCTACCCCTGGGGACAGGGATGAAAAACTGTTTTTT
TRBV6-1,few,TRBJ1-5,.,CASRPRSHSNQPQHF,TGTGCCAGCAGACCACGGAGCCATAGCAATCAGCCCCAGCATTTT
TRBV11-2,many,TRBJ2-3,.,CASSLDQLGRLNTQYF,TGTGCCAGCAGCTTAGATCAGCTAGGGCGATTGAATACGCAGTATTTT
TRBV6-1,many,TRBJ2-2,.,CASSYVVTGELFF,TGTGCCAGCAGTTATGTTGTGACCGGGGAGCTGTTTTTT
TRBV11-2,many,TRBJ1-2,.,CASSHNRDYGYTF,TGTGCCAGCAGTCATAACAGGGATTATGGCTACACCTTC
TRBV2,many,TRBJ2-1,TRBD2,CASREGTSDYNEQFF,TGTGCCAGCAGAGAGGGGACTAGCGATTACAATGAGCAGTTCTTC
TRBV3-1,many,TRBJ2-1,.,CASSIRRSSYNEQFF,TGTGCCAGCAGCATTCGGCGGAGCTCCTACAATGAGCAGTTCTTC